The 22 T cell receptor beta chains reported below all come from one sample, sequenced in a study of blood T cell repertoires in COVID-19. Data came from immunoSEQ multiplex PCR; TCRdb stores just in-frame clones and leaves some out. This table has 120,000 or so clones, approximately 80% appearing once. Source material: peripheral blood. These receptors were obtained from a human donor in a cohort sampled during active COVID-19.

This clone was observed a few times. The CDR3: CASSWATGVDTQYF. In DNA, the CDR3 is TGCGCCAGCAGCTGGGCCACGGGGGTCGATACGCAGTATTTT. The V and J genes are TRBV5-1 and TRBJ2-3; possible D gene TRBD2, 6 bases. Germline-derived CDR1 and CDR2 are SGHRS and YFSETQ. This CDR3 is 14 amino acids long. The V and J ends lost 3 bases and 6 bases respectively, with 14 bases between them.

The chain employs TRBV2 and TRBJ2-7; 9 nucleotides line up with TRBD1. V lost 6 bases to trimming and J lost 4 bases; unmatched junction nucleotides: 4. CDR1 is SNHLY, CDR2 FYNNEI, per germline. This CDR3 is built from 13 residues. This chain's CDR3 is CASRRDREYEQYF. CDR3 DNA: TGTGCCAGCAGGCGGGACAGGGAATACGAGCAGTACTTC. Combining the CDR3 with reference TRBV2 and TRBJ2-7 gives the whole variable domain EPEVTQTPSHQVTQMGQEVILRCVPISNHLYFYWYRQILGQKVEFLVSFYNNEISEKSEIFDDQFSVERPDGSNFTLKIRSTKLEDSAMYFCASRRDREYEQYFGPGTRLTVT.

With respect to this clone: One junction end does not reproduce the germline sequence, and a read error may be involved. The CDR3 loop reads CSAIKQSPNF. The CDR3 DNA sequence: TGCAGTGCTATCAAACAGTCTCCGAACTTC. The chain has TRBV20-1 and TRBJ2-7; the D is unclear. The germline CDR1 and CDR2 sequences are DFQATT and SNEGSKA (reference sequence). CDR3 length: 10 residues.

This clone was counted between two and nine times. CDR3 loop: CASSVTSGPGEPQHF. The CDR3 DNA follows: TGTGCCAGCAGCGTAACGTCTGGCCCCGGAGAGCCCCAGCATTTT. The chain has TRBV9 and TRBJ1-5; D uncertain. The germline CDR1 and CDR2 sequences are SGDLS and YYNGEE. Trimming took 1 base from V and 8 from J, leaving 16 bases between them. This CDR3 is 15 amino acids long.

Remarks on this clone: The junction does not match germline at one end; this may be a read error. The chain has TRBV15 and TRBJ2-3; 11 bases align to TRBD2. Germline loops: CDR1 LNHNV, CDR2 YYDKDF (reference sequence). The CDR3 is 14 residues long. The CDR3 DNA is TGTGCCACCAGCAGAGTAACTAGCGGGGGAAATATGCATTTT. Its translation: CATSRVTSGGNMHF. Full variable domain (missing parts from reference TRBV15 and TRBJ2-3): DAMVIQNPRYQVTQFGKPVTLSCSQTLNHNVMYWYQQKSSQAPKLLFHYYDKDFNNEADTPDNFQSRRPNTSFCFLDIRSPGLGDTAMYLCATSRVTSGGNMHFGPGTRLTVL.

Turning to this clone: This clone may be a read error of a much larger clone one base away. The same CDR3 also results from other DNA sequences found in this sample. The V gene is TRBV5-1, the J gene TRBJ1-1; TRBD1 matches 8 bases. From germline, CDR1 is SGHRS and CDR2 YFSETQ. J lost 4 bases, V lost 4 bases, and 6 bases had no gene match. The CDR3 is made up of 14 amino acids. Here the CDR3 reads CASSDTGGTTEAFF. The CDR3 DNA reads TGCGCCAGCAGCGATACAGGGGGAACCACTGAAGCTTTCTTT. The full variable domain, completed using reference TRBV5-1 and TRBJ1-1, is KAGVTQTPRYLIKTRGQQVTLSCSPISGHRSVSWYQQTPGQGLQFLFEYFSETQRNKGNFPGRFSGRQFSNSRSEMNVSTLELGDSALYLCASSDTGGTTEAFFGQGTRLTVV.

The V and J genes are TRBV14 and TRBJ2-7, with 10 bases lining up with TRBD1. This CDR3 comprises 15 residues. Germline-derived CDR1 and CDR2 are SGHDN and FVKESK. After removal of 3 bases from V and 3 bases from J, the junction contained 5 bases not matched to a gene. The CDR3, as DNA: TGTGCCAGCAGCCAGCTAAGGACAGGGGGCTACGAGCAGTACTTC. Protein sequence: CASSQLRTGGYEQYF.

This chain links TRBV5-6 with TRBJ1-1; maybe TRBD1 (5 bases). Looked up from germline, CDR1 is SGHDT and CDR2 is YYEEEE. There are 11 residues in the CDR3. Trimming took off 2 bases at V and 11 bases at J, with 10 bases between the two ends. The CDR3 sequence: CASSFGHDAFF. CDR3 nucleotide sequence: TGTGCCAGCAGCTTTGGACATGACGCTTTCTTT.

This clone was counted between two and nine times. V gene TRBV16 combines with J gene TRBJ1-1; D uncertain. Deletions cut 9 bases from V and 4 bases from J, with 15 bases between. Per germline, CDR1 KGHSY and CDR2 FQNENV. CDR3 length: 13 amino acids. CDR3: CASPLTLGTEAFF. In nucleotides, the CDR3 is TGTGCCAGTCCGCTGACTTTGGGCACTGAAGCTTTCTTT.

The chain is built from TRBV24-1 and TRBJ1-1; D perhaps matches TRBD1 (5 bases). Per the germline V gene, CDR1 is KGHDR and CDR2 is SFDVKD. V lost 9 bases and J 4 bases, leaving 11 bases between the germline ends. The CDR3 contains 12 residues. CDR3 in DNA: TGTGCCACCCAGGGATCCGGCACTGAAGCTTTCTTT. Translated: CATQGSGTEAFF.

The CDR3 region is CASSGRVREQYF. In DNA, the CDR3 is TGTGCCAGCAGCGGCCGGGTGAGGGAGCAGTACTTC. The genes are TRBV5-8 and TRBJ2-7; no clear D. V lost 4 bases and J 7 bases, leaving 12 bases between the germline ends. CDR1 and CDR2 from the germline V gene are SGHTS and YDEGEE. This CDR3 is 12 amino acids long.

The chain carries TRBV7-8 and TRBJ1-2, with 9 bases lining up with TRBD1. With 6 bases clipped from V and 7 bases from J, the junction kept 12 bases outside the gene matches. There are 15 residues in the CDR3. Germline V lookup: CDR1 SGHVS, CDR2 FQNEAQ. This CDR3 reads CASSPFNRGQGGYTF. The DNA of the CDR3 is TGTGCCAGCAGTCCATTTAACAGGGGGCAGGGTGGCTACACCTTC.

This sequence joins TRBV5-1 and TRBJ1-1, with 8 bases matching TRBD1. J was trimmed by 4 bases and V by 1 base; bases with no gene match: 6. Germline V gives CDR1 SGHRS, CDR2 YFSETQ. This CDR3 is built from 15 residues. Written as DNA, the CDR3 is TGCGCCAGCAGCTTGAGGACAGGGAGGTCCACTGAAGCTTTCTTT. Translating gives CASSLRTGRSTEAFF.

There are a few counts of this clone. The chain couples TRBV7-9 to TRBJ1-1; a weak D match, TRBD1 (5 bases). CDR1 and CDR2 from the germline V gene are SEHNR and FQNEAQ (reference sequence). The CDR3 is 14 amino acids. V dropped 5 bases and J dropped 3 bases, with 13 bases sitting between them. CDR3 sequence (DNA): TGTGCCAGCAGCCGATCTCAGGGCCACACTGAAGCTTTCTTT. This encodes CASSRSQGHTEAFF. Full variable domain (remainder filled in from reference TRBV7-9 and TRBJ1-1): DTGVSQNPRHKITKRGQNVTFRCDPISEHNRLYWYRQTLGQGPEFLTYFQNEAQLEKSRLLSDRFSAERPKGSFSTLEIQRTEQGDSAMYLCASSRSQGHTEAFFGQGTRLTVV.

This chain links TRBV28 with TRBJ2-2; D call uncertain. The CDR3 runs to 12 residues. Germline V gene data show CDR1 as MDHEN and CDR2 as SYDVKM. V was trimmed by 7 bases and J by 6 bases, leaving 9 bases between them. CDR3 in DNA: TGTGCCAGCAAACTCGAGTCCGGGGAGCTGTTTTTT. This translates into CASKLESGELFF.

This clone was seen once. The chain uses TRBV9 and TRBJ2-3; 9 bases are shared with TRBD2. Germline V gene lookup returns CDR1 SGDLS and CDR2 YYNGEE. The CDR3 contains 16 residues. Unmatched junction bases numbered 5, after V lost 0 bases and J lost 3 bases. The CDR3 is CASSVGRGGTTDTQYF. CDR3 DNA: TGTGCCAGCAGCGTAGGGCGGGGGGGAACTACAGATACGCAGTATTTT.

The chain links TRBV30 to TRBJ1-1; 7 bases are a match to TRBD1. V lost 5 bases to trimming and J lost 1 base; unmatched junction nucleotides: 4. The length of the CDR3 is 13 residues. Per germline, CDR1 GTSNPN and CDR2 SVGIG (reference sequence). The CDR3 sequence is CAWRQGGNTEAFF. Written as DNA, the CDR3 is TGTGCCTGGCGCCAGGGGGGGAACACTGAAGCTTTCTTT.

This chain joins TRBV5-5 and TRBJ2-5; 12 nucleotides agree with TRBD2. The CDR3 length is 18 residues. Germline CDR1 is SGHKS and CDR2 is YYEKEE (reference sequence). Losses at the gene ends were 0 bases for V and 1 base for J; bases not matched to a gene: 7. The CDR3 sequence: CASSLASGGAQGQETQYF. CDR3 DNA sequence: TGTGCCAGCAGCTTGGCTAGCGGGGGGGCCCAGGGCCAAGAGACCCAGTACTTC.

This clone was counted a few times. The genes are TRBV6-1 and TRBJ1-5; 7 nucleotides align to TRBD1. The CDR3 covers 19 residues. Germline CDR1 reads MNHNS; CDR2 reads SASEGT. With V trimmed by 2 bases and J by 3 bases, 16 bases remained unmatched. CDR3 loop: CASSESGYRQGGFNQPQHF. For the CDR3, the DNA is TGTGCCAGCAGTGAATCGGGTTATCGGCAGGGGGGATTCAATCAGCCCCAGCATTTT.

V gene TRBV28 combines with J gene TRBJ1-1; D unresolved. Germline-derived CDR1 and CDR2 are MDHEN and SYDVKM. This CDR3 comprises 16 residues. V lost 3 bases to trimming and J lost 1 base, with 15 bases between them. CDR3 sequence: CASSFHRAGSNTEAFF. The CDR3 bases are TGTGCCAGCAGTTTTCATCGTGCGGGTTCGAACACTGAAGCTTTCTTT.

This sequence joins TRBV6-1 and TRBJ2-2; TRBD1 is a possible D gene (6 bases). CDR1 is MNHNS, CDR2 SASEGT, per germline. The CDR3 spans 16 residues. Trimming stripped 2 bases from V and 4 bases from J, with 14 bases between. The CDR3 coding sequence is TGTGCCAGCAGTGAAAATCCAGGGGCGGGCACCGGGGAGCTGTTTTTT. Translation: CASSENPGAGTGELFF.

The V call is TRBV23-1, the J call TRBJ2-2, with 13 bases identical to TRBD2. TRBV23-1 counts as an open reading frame of uncertain function. This CDR3 is built from 16 residues. The V segment lost 4 bases and the J segment 5 bases; nucleotides outside the gene matches: 4. The CDR3 nucleotides are TGCGCCAGCAGTCCAGGACTAGCGGGGGAAACCGGGGAGCTGTTTTTT. It specifies CASSPGLAGETGELFF.